The rows below give T cell receptor beta chains drawn from one sample of a study of blood T cell repertoires in COVID-19. TCRdb keeps only in-frame clones here, not all; method: immunoSEQ multiplex PCR. The table includes roughly 140,000 clones, around 74% detected once. The sequenced sample consisted of peripheral blood. The receptors here all came from a woman older than 75 with acute or convalescent COVID-19. Both conserved end residues are part of each CDR3. The D gene is left open where the match is weak. Expanded clones get a size class; other rows say once, few or many, or leave the size out.

V gene	J gene	clone size	D gene	CDR3 DNA	CDR3 protein
TRBV9	TRBJ2-5	NA	TRBD1	TGTGCCAGCAGCATCTTATCGGGACAGGGCGAAGAGACCCAGTACTTC	CASSILSGQGEETQYF
TRBV19	TRBJ2-3	once	TRBD2	TGTGCCAGTAGTAAAGTAGCGGGAGGCGGAGGTACGCAGTATTTT	CASSKVAGGGGTQYF
TRBV18	TRBJ1-4	once	NA	TGTGCCAGCTCACGCGGGACGCCCCCGGCGGAAAAACTGTTTTTT	CASSRGTPPAEKLFF
TRBV10-3	TRBJ1-2	NA	TRBD1	TGTGCCATCAAAGGACAGGGGAGGTATGGCTACACCTTC	CAIKGQGRYGYTF
TRBV6-5	TRBJ1-6	NA	TRBD1	TGTGCCAGCGTGGGACAGGCGCCATCACCCCTCCACTTT	CASVGQAPSPLHF
TRBV9	TRBJ2-7	NA	TRBD1	TGTGCCAGCAGCGAGGGGGCATACTCCTACGAGCAGTACTTC	CASSEGAYSYEQYF
TRBV25-1	TRBJ1-2	NA	NA	TGTGCCAGCAGGGCGGGCTCCTATGGCTACACCTTC	CASRAGSYGYTF
TRBV2	TRBJ2-5	once	TRBD1	TGTGCCAGCAGTAGGGACAGAAACCAAGAGACCCAGTACTTC	CASSRDRNQETQYF
TRBV6-2/TRBV6-3	TRBJ1-1	NA	TRBD1	TGTGCCAGCAGTCTTATAGGACAGGGGGCATCGTTCACTGAAGCTTTCTTT	CASSLIGQGASFTEAFF
TRBV9	TRBJ1-1	NA	TRBD1	TGTGCCAGCAGCGCAGGGGGAACTGAAGCTTTCTTT	CASSAGGTEAFF
TRBV10-3	TRBJ1-1	NA	NA	TGTGCCATCAGTGCAGGGATTGGCACTGAAGCTTTCTTT	CAISAGIGTEAFF
TRBV7-2	TRBJ1-2	few	NA	TGTGCCAGCAGCTTATTGGGCAGTCCCTATGGCTACACCTTC	CASSLLGSPYGYTF
TRBV19	TRBJ1-3	NA	NA	TGTGCCACCCACAGGGCTTCTGGAAACACCATATATTTT	CATHRASGNTIYF
TRBV9	TRBJ2-2	NA	NA	TGTGCCAGCAGCGTAGCCGCGCCGAACACCGGGGAGCTGTTTTTT	CASSVAAPNTGELFF
TRBV6-4	TRBJ2-2	NA	NA	TGTGCCAGCGGGGACTTCTCCGGGGAGCTGTTTTTT	CASGDFSGELFF
TRBV7-2	TRBJ2-1	few	TRBD2	TGTGCCAGCAGCGAAGGGACTATCGGGGAGCAGTTCTTC	CASSEGTIGEQFF
TRBV19	TRBJ1-5	NA	NA	TGTGCCAGTAGTAGTCTGATATCCGGGGGGCCCCAGCATTTT	CASSSLISGGPQHF
TRBV11-2	TRBJ2-5	NA	NA	TGTGCCAGCAGCTCCCGGTCTTCGGGTGAAGAGACCCAGTACTTC	CASSSRSSGEETQYF
TRBV4-1	TRBJ1-6	NA	TRBD1	TGCGCCAGCAGCCAAGATCCGACAGGGCTTAATTCACCCCTCCACTTT	CASSQDPTGLNSPLHF
TRBV5-1	TRBJ2-7	NA	TRBD1	TGCGCCAGCACAGGGGGACGATCTCCCGAGCAGTACTTC	CASTGGRSPEQYF
TRBV30	TRBJ2-3	NA	NA	TGTGCCTGGAGTGTGGGTGGGGCCACAGATACGCAGTATTTT	CAWSVGGATDTQYF
TRBV27	TRBJ1-2	few	NA	TGTGCCAGCAGTTTATCGACAGCCTATGGCTACACCTTC	CASSLSTAYGYTF
TRBV7-3	TRBJ2-1	NA	TRBD2	TGTGCCAGCAGCAAATATAGCGGGAGCCTCTACAATGAGCAGTTCTTC	CASSKYSGSLYNEQFF
TRBV30	TRBJ1-6	NA	NA	TGTGTCATCCAGGGGCCCGTCGATAATTCACCCCTCCACTTT	CVIQGPVDNSPLHF
TRBV12-3/TRBV12-4	TRBJ1-1	NA	TRBD1	TGTGCCAGCAGTCAGGGGGGCACTGAAGCTTTCTTT	CASSQGGTEAFF
TRBV7-3	TRBJ1-1	NA	NA	TGTGCCAGCAGCTCCCTTCAGGAGAACACTGAAGCTTTCTTT	CASSSLQENTEAFF
TRBV9	TRBJ1-3	NA	NA	TGTGCCAGCAGCCCAGGAGGGGAAGTCTCTGGAAACACCATATATTTT	CASSPGGEVSGNTIYF
TRBV19	TRBJ1-3	NA	NA	TGTGCCAGTAGCGGAGGCCAACCCTCTGGAAACACCATATATTTT	CASSGGQPSGNTIYF
TRBV11-2	TRBJ1-2	NA	TRBD1	TGTGCCAGCAGCTCCGGGGACAGGCCTTATGGCTACACCTTC	CASSSGDRPYGYTF
TRBV6-5	TRBJ1-3	NA	TRBD1	TGTGCCAGCACGGGACAGGGTCGAAACACCATATATTTT	CASTGQGRNTIYF
TRBV29-1	TRBJ2-3	NA	TRBD2	TGCAGCGTTGCCCCGGGACTAGTTATTGATACGCAGTATTTT	CSVAPGLVIDTQYF
TRBV6-6	TRBJ1-6	NA	TRBD1	TGTGCCAGCAGTCAACAGGGACAGCCGTCACCCCTCCACTTT	CASSQQGQPSPLHF